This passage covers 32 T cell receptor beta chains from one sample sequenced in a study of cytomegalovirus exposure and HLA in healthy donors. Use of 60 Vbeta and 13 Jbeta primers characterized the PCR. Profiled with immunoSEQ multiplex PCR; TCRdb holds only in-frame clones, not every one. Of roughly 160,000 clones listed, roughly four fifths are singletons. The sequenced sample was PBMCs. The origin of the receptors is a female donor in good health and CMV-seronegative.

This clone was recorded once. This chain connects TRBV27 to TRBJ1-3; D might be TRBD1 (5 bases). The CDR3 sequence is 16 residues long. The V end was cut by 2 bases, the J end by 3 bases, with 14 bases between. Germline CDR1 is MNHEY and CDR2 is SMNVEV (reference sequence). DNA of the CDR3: TGTGCCAGCAGTTTACAGGCCCCAGGGTTTGGAAACACCATATATTTT. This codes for CASSLQAPGFGNTIYF.

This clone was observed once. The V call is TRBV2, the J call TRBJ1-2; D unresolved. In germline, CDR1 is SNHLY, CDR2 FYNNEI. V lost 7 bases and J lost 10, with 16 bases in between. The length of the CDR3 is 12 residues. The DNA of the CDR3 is TGTGCCAGCACGTACTCTAGACTTGACTACACCTTC. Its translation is CASTYSRLDYTF. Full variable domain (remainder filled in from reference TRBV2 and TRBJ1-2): EPEVTQTPSHQVTQMGQEVILRCVPISNHLYFYWYRQILGQKVEFLVSFYNNEISEKSEIFDDQFSVERPDGSNFTLKIRSTKLEDSAMYFCASTYSRLDYTFGSGTRLTVV.

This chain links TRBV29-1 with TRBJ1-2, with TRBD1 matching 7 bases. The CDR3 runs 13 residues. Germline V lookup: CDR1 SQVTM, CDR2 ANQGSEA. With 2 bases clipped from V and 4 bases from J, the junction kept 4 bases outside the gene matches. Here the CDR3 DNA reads TGCAGCGTTGAACAGGGGGTAGGCTATGGCTACACCTTC. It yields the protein CSVEQGVGYGYTF.

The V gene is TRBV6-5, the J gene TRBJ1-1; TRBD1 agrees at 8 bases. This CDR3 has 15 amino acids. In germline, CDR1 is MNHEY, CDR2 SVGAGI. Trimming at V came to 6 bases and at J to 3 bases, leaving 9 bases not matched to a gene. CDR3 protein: CASSPDRGGYTEAFF. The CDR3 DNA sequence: TGTGCCAGCAGCCCTGACAGGGGTGGGTACACTGAAGCTTTCTTT.

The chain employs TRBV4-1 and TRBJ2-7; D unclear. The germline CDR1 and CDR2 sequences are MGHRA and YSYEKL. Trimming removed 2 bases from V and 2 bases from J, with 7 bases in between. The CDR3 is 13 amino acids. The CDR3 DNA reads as TGCGCCAGCAGCCAATCATCAGCCTACGAGCAGTACTTC. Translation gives CASSQSSAYEQYF.

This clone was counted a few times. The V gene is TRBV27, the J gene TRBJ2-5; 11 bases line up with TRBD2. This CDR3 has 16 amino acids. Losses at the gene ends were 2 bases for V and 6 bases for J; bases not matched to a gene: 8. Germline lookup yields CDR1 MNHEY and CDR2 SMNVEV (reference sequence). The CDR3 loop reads CASSLGTSGGGKTQYF. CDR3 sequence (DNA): TGTGCCAGCAGTTTAGGGACTAGCGGAGGTGGCAAGACCCAGTACTTC.

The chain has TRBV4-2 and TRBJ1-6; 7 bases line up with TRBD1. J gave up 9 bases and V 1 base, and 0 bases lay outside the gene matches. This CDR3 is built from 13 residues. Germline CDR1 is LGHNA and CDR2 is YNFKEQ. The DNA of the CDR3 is TGTGCCAGCAGCCAAGCAGGGGGTTCACCCCTCCACTTT. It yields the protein CASSQAGGSPLHF.

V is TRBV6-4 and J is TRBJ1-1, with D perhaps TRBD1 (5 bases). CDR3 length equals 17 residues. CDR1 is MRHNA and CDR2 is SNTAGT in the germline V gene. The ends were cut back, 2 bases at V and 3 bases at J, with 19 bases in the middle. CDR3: CASSDSLVAGADTEAFF. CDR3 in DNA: TGTGCCAGCAGTGACAGTTTAGTAGCTGGGGCGGACACTGAAGCTTTCTTT.

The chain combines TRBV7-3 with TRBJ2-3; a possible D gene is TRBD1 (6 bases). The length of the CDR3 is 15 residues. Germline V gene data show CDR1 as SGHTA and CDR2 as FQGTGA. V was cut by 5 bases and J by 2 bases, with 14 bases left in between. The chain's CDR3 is CASSPQGQSTDTQYF. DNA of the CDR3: TGTGCCAGCAGCCCACAAGGACAGTCCACAGATACGCAGTATTTT.

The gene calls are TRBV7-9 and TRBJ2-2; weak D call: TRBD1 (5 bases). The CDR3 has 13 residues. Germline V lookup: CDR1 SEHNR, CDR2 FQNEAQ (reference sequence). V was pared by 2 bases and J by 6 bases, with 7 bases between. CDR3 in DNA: TGTGCCAGCAGCTTACCAGGGCCCGGGGAGCTGTTTTTT. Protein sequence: CASSLPGPGELFF.

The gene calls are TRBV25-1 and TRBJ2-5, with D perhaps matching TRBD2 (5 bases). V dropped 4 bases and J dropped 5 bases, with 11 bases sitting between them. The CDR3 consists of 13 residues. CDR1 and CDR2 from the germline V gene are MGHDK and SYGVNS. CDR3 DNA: TGTGCCAGCAGTGTGGGCGGGTTGGAGACCCAGTACTTC. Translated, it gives CASSVGGLETQYF. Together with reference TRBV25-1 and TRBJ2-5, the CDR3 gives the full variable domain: EADIYQTPRYLVIGTGKKITLECSQTMGHDKMYWYQQDPGMELHLIHYSYGVNSTEKGDLSSESTVSRIRTEHFPLTLESARPSHTSQYLCASSVGGLETQYFGPGTRLLVL.

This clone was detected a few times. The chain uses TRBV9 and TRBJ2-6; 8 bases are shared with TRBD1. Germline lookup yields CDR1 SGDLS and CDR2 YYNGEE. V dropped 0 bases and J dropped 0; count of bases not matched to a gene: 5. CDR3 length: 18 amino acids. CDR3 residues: CASSVGQGSTSGANVLTF. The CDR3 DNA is TGTGCCAGCAGCGTAGGACAGGGGTCAACCTCTGGGGCCAACGTCCTGACTTTC. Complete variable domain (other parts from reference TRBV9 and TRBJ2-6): DSGVTQTPKHLITATGQRVTLRCSPRSGDLSVYWYQQSLDQGLQFLIQYYNGEERAKGNILERFSAQQFPDLHSELNLSSLELGDSALYFCASSVGQGSTSGANVLTFGAGSRLTVL.

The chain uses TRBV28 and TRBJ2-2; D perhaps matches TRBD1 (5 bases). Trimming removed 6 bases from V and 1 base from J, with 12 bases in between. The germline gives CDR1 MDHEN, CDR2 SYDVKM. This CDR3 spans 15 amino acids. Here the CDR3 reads CASRPTARNTGELFF. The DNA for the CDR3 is TGTGCCAGCAGACCGACAGCAAGGAACACCGGGGAGCTGTTTTTT.

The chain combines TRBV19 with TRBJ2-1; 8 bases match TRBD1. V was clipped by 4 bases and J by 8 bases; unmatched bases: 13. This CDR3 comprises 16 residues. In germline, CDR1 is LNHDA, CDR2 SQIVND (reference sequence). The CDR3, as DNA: TGTGCCAGTAGTACCCCGGGGCAGGGGGCGAGGTATGAGCAGTTCTTC. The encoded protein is CASSTPGQGARYEQFF.

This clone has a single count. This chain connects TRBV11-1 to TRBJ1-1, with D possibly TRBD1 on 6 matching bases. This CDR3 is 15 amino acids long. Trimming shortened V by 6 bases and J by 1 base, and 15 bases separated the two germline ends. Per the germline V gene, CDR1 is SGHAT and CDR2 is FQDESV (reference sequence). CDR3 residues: CASSLRNRANTEAFF. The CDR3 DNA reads TGTGCCAGCAGTCTCCGGAACAGGGCGAACACTGAAGCTTTCTTT.

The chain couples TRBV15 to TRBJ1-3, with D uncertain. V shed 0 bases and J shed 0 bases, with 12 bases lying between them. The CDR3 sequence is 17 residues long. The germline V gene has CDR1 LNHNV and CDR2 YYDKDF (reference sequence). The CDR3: CATSRDPRALSGNTIYF. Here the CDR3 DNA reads TGTGCCACCAGCAGAGATCCGAGGGCCCTCTCTGGAAACACCATATATTTT.

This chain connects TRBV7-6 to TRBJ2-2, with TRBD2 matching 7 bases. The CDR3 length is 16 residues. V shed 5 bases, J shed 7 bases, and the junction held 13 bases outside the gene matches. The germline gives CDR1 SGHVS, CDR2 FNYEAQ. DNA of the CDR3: TGTGCCAGCAGCCCCCCCGGACTAGGGGCCGGCGGGGAGCTGTTTTTT. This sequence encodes CASSPPGLGAGGELFF. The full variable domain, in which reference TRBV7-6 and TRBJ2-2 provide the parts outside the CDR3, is GAGVSQSPRYKVTKRGQDVALRCDPISGHVSLYWYRQALGQGPEFLTYFNYEAQQDKSGLPNDRFSAERPEGSISTLTIQRTEQRDSAMYRCASSPPGLGAGGELFFGEGSRLTVL.

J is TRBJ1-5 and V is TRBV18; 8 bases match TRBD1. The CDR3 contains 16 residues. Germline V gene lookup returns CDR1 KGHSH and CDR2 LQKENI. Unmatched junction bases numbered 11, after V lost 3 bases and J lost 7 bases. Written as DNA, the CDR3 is TGTGCCAGCTCACCCAGCACTCAGGGGGCTGGACAGCCCCAGCATTTT. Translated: CASSPSTQGAGQPQHF.

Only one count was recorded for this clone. The chain's CDR3 is CASSLGTSGRISADTQYF. As DNA, the CDR3 is TGTGCCAGCAGTTTGGGGACTAGCGGGCGGATTTCGGCAGATACGCAGTATTTT. The chain joins TRBV28 to TRBJ2-3, with 12 bases aligning to TRBD2. In germline, CDR1 is MDHEN, CDR2 SYDVKM. The junction had 11 bases not matched to a gene; V was cut back by 3 bases and J by 4 bases. The CDR3 is 18 residues long.

This chain's CDR3 is CASSRLGGTYEQYF. The CDR3 bases are TGTGCCAGCAGCCGACTGGGGGGAACCTACGAGCAGTACTTC. The rearrangement joins TRBV6-6 to TRBJ2-5; D may be TRBD2 (6 bases). TRBJ2-7 explains the end of the DNA better; the J call may be wrong. Germline CDR1 MNHNY, CDR2 SVGAGI (reference sequence). CDR3 length: 14 amino acids.

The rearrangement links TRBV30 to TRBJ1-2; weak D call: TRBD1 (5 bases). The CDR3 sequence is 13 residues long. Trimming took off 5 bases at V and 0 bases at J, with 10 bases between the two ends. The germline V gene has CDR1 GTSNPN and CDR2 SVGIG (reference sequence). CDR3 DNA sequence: TGTGCCTGGGGAACGGGGGCTAACTATGGCTACACCTTC. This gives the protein CAWGTGANYGYTF.

For the CDR3, the DNA is TGTGCTAGTGGTTTTCTCTACGGCGGGGTTAGGGCCGGGGAGCTGTTTTTT. Translating it yields CASGFLYGGVRAGELFF. J is TRBJ2-2 and V is TRBV12-5; a possible D gene is TRBD2 (6 bases). CDR3 length equals 17 residues. From germline, CDR1 is LGHNT and CDR2 FRNRAP. The ends were cut back, 3 bases at V and 6 bases at J, with 20 bases in the middle.

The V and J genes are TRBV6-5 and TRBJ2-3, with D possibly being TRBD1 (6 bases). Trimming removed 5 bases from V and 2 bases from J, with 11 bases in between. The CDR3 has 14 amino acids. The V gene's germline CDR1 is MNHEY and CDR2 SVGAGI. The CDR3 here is CASSGGQITDTQYF. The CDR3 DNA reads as TGTGCCAGCAGTGGCGGACAGATCACAGATACGCAGTATTTT.

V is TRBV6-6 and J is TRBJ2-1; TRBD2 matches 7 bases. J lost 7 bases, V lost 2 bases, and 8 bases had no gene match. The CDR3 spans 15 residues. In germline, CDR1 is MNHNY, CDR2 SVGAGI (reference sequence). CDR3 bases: TGTGCCAGCAGTTACGTTGGGGGAGGGAAGAATGAGCAGTTCTTC. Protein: CASSYVGGGKNEQFF.

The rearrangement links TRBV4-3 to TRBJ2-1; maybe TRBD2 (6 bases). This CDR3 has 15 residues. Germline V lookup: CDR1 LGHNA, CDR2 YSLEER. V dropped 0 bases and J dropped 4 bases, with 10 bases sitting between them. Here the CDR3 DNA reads TGCGCCAGCAGCCAAGATCCTGGGGGGTACAATGAGCAGTTCTTC. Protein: CASSQDPGGYNEQFF.

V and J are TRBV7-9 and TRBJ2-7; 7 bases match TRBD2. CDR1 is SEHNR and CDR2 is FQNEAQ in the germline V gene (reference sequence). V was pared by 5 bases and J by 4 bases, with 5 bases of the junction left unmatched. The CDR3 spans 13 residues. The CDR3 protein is CASSRAGKYEQYF. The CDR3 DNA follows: TGTGCCAGCAGCCGAGCGGGAAAATACGAGCAGTACTTC.

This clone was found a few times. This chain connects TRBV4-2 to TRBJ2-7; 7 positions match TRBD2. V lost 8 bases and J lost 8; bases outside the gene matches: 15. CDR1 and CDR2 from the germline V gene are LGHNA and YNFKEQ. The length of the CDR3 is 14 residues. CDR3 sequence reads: CASRAVGGRGKQYF. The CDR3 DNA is TGTGCCAGCCGCGCGGTAGGCGGGAGAGGCAAGCAGTACTTC.

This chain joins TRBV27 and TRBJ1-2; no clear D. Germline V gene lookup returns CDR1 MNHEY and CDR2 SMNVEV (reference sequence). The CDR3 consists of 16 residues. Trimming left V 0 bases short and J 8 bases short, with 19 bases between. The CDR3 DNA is TGTGCCAGCAGTTTATCCTCCCCGAAGACAAGCGGAGGCTACACCTTC. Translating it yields CASSLSSPKTSGGYTF.

CDR3 in amino acids: CASSGVGGGTDTQYF. DNA for the CDR3: TGTGCCAGCAGCGGCGTCGGGGGGGGGACAGATACGCAGTATTTT. The rearrangement joins TRBV7-9 to TRBJ2-3; 8 nucleotides align to TRBD2. Germline CDR1 reads SEHNR; CDR2 reads FQNEAQ (reference sequence). This CDR3 has 15 amino acids. V was clipped by 5 bases and J by 3 bases; unmatched bases: 7.

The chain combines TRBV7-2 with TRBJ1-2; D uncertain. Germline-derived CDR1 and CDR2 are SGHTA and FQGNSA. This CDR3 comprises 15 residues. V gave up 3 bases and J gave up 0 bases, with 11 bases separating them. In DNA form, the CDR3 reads TGTGCCAGCAGCTTGGCCAGGCGTACTAACTATGGCTACACCTTC. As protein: CASSLARRTNYGYTF.

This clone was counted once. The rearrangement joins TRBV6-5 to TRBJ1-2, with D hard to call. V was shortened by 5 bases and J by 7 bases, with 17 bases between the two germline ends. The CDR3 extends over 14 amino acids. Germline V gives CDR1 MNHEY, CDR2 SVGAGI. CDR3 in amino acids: CASSEERARTGYTF. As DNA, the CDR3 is TGTGCCAGCAGTGAAGAGAGGGCTCGGACTGGCTACACCTTC.

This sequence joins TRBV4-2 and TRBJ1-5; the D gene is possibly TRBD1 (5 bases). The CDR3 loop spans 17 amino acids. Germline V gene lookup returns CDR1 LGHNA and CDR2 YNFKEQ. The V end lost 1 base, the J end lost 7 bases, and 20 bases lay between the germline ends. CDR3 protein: CASSQVAEGRARQPQHF. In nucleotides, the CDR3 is TGTGCCAGCAGCCAAGTAGCGGAGGGCAGGGCGAGGCAGCCCCAGCATTTT.